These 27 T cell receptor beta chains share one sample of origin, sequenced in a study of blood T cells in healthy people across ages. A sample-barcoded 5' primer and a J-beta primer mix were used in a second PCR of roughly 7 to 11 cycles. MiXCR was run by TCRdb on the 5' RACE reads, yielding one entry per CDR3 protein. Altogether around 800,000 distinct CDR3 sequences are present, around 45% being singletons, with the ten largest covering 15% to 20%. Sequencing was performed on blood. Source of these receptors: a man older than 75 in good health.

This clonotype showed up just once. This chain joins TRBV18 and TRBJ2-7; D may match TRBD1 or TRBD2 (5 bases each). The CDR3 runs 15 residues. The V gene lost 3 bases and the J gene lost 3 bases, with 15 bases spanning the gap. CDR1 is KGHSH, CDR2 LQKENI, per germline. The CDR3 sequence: CASSPLTLGDYEQYF. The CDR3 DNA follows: TGTGCCAGCTCACCGCTTACCTTGGGGGACTACGAGCAGTACTTC.

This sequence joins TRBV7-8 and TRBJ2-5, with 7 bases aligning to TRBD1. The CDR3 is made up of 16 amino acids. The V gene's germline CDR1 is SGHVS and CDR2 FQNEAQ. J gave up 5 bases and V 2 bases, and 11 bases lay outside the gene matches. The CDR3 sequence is CASSLLISRGKETQYF. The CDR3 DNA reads TGTGCCAGCAGCTTATTAATTAGCAGGGGGAAGGAGACCCAGTACTTC.

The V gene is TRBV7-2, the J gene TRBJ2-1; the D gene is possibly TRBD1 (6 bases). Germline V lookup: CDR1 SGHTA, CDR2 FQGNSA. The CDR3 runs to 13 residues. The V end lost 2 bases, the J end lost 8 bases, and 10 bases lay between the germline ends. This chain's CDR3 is CASSLIRGDEQFF. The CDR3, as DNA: TGTGCCAGCAGCTTAATCAGGGGAGATGAGCAGTTCTTC.

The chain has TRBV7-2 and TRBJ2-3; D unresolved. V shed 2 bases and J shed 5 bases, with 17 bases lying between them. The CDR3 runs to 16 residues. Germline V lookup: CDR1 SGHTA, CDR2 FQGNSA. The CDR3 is CASSLWAAKSEDTQYF. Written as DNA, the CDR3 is TGTGCCAGCAGCTTATGGGCTGCCAAGTCCGAAGATACGCAGTATTTT.

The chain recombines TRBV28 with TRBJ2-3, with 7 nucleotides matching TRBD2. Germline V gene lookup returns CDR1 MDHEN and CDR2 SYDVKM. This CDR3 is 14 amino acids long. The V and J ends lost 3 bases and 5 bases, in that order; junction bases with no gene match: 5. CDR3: CASSFAGERDTQYF. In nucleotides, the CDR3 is TGTGCCAGCAGTTTCGCGGGAGAAAGAGATACGCAGTATTTT.

CDR3: CSALGDQGSYEQYF. The CDR3 DNA sequence: TGCAGTGCTTTAGGGGACCAGGGGTCCTACGAGCAGTACTTC. This chain connects TRBV20-1 to TRBJ2-7, with TRBD1 as a possible D gene (6 bases). CDR1 and CDR2 (germline): DFQATT, SNEGSKA (reference sequence). The V end lost 5 bases, the J end lost 1 base, and 15 bases lay between the germline ends. The CDR3 covers 14 residues.

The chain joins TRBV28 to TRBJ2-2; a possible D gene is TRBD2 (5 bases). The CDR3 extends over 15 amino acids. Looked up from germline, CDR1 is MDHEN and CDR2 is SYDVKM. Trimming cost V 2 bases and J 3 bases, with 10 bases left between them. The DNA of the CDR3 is TGTGCCAGCAGTTTAACTAGGATAGACACCGGGGAGCTGTTTTTT. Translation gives CASSLTRIDTGELFF. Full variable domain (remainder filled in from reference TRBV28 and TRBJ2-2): DVKVTQSSRYLVKRTGEKVFLECVQDMDHENMFWYRQDPGLGLRLIYFSYDVKMKEKGDIPEGYSVSREKKERFSLILESASTNQTSMYLCASSLTRIDTGELFFGEGSRLTVL.

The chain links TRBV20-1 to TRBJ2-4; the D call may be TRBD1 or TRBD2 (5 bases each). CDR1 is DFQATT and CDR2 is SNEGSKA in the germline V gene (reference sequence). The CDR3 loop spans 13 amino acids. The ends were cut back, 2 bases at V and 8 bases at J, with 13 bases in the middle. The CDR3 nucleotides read TGCAGTGCTAGACATGGCCAGGGAGACATTCAGTACTTC. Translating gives CSARHGQGDIQYF.

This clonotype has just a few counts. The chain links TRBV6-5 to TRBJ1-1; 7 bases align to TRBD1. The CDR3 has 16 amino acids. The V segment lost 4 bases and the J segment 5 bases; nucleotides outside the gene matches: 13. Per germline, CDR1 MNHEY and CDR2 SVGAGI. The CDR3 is CASSWGTAGRGTEAFF. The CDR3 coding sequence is TGTGCCAGCAGTTGGGGGACAGCGGGCCGAGGAACTGAAGCTTTCTTT.

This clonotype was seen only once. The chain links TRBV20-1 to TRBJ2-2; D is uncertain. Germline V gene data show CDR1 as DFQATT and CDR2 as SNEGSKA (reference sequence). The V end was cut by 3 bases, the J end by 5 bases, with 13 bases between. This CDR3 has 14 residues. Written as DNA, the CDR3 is TGCAGTGCTAGTCCGGCAAGTGGGACCGGGGAGCTGTTTTTT. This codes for CSASPASGTGELFF.

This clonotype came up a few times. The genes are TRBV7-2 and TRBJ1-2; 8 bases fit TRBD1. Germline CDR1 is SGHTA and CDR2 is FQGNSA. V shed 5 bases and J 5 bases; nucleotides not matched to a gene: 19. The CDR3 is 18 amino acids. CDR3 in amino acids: CASSAAGSQTGARYGYTF. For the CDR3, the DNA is TGTGCCAGCAGCGCCGCCGGCTCCCAGACAGGGGCCAGATATGGCTACACCTTC.

CDR3 sequence (DNA): TGTGCCAGCAGCCCAGCGGGGGCGGGAGCTCAAGAGACCCGGTACTTC. This translates into CASSPAGAGAQETRYF. The chain couples TRBV7-3 to TRBJ2-7, with 8 bases that match TRBD2. V dropped 5 bases and J dropped 12; count of bases not matched to a gene: 21. Germline loops: CDR1 SGHTA, CDR2 FQGTGA. The CDR3 is made up of 16 amino acids.

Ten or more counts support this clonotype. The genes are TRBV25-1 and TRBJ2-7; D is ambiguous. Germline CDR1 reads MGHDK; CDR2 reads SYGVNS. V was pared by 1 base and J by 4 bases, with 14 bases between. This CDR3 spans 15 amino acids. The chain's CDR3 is CASSESVECLYEQYF. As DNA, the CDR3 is TGTGCCAGCAGTGAATCGGTCGAGTGTTTGTACGAGCAGTACTTC.

The CDR3 is CASSGTEGAEAFF. The DNA of the CDR3 is TGTGCCAGCAGTGGGACCGAAGGCGCTGAAGCTTTCTTT. The chain employs TRBV6-2 or TRBV6-3 and TRBJ1-1, with D perhaps TRBD1 (5 bases). There are 13 residues in the CDR3. Germline V CDR1 and CDR2: MNHEY, SVGEGT. Trimming left V 5 bases short and J 6 bases short, with 13 bases between.

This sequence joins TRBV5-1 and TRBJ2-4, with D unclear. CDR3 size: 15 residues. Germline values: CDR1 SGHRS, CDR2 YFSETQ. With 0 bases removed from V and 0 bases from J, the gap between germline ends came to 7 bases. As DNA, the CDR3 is TGCGCCAGCAGCTTGGGGCCACAAGCCAAAAACATTCAGTACTTC. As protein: CASSLGPQAKNIQYF. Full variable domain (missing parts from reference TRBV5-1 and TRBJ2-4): KAGVTQTPRYLIKTRGQQVTLSCSPISGHRSVSWYQQTPGQGLQFLFEYFSETQRNKGNFPGRFSGRQFSNSRSEMNVSTLELGDSALYLCASSLGPQAKNIQYFGAGTRLSVL.

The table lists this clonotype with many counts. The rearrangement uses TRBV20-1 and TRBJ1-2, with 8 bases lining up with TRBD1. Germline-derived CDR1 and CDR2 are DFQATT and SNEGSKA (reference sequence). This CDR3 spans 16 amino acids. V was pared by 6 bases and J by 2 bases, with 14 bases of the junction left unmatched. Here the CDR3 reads CSASRGQALENYGYTF. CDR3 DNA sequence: TGCAGTGCCAGTCGGGGACAGGCGCTAGAAAACTATGGCTACACCTTC.

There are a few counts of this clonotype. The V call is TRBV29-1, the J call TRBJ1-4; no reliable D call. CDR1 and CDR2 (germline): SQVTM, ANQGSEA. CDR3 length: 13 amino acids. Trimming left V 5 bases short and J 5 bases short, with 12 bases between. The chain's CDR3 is CSVFGPGNEKLFF. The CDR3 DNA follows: TGCAGCGTTTTTGGCCCGGGCAATGAAAAACTGTTTTTT.

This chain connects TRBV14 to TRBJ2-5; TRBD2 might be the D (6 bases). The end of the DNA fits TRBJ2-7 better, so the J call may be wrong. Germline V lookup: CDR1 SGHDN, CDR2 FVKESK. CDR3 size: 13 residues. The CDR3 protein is CARGDSTAHEQYF. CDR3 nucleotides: TGTGCCAGAGGGGACTCTACCGCCCACGAGCAGTACTTC.

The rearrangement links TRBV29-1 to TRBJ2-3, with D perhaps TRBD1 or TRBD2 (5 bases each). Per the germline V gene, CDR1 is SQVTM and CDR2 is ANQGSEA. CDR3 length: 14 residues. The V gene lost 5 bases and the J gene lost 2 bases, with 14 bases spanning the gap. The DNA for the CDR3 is TGCAGCGTTAGGGACGGGAAAACCACAGATACGCAGTATTTT. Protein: CSVRDGKTTDTQYF.

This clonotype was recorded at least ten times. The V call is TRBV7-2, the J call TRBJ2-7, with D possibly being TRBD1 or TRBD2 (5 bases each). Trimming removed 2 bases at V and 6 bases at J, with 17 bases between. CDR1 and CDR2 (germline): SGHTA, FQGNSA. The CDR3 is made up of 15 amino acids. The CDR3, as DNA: TGTGCCAGCAGCTTAATTTCATCTGGGGGATCCGAGCAGTACTTC. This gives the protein CASSLISSGGSEQYF.

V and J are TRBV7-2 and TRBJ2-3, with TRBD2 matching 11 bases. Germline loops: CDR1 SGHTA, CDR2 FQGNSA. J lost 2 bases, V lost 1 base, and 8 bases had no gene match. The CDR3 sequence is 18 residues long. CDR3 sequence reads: CASSLVSGRAPVTDTQYF. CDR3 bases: TGTGCCAGCAGCTTAGTTAGCGGGAGGGCCCCGGTCACAGATACGCAGTATTTT.

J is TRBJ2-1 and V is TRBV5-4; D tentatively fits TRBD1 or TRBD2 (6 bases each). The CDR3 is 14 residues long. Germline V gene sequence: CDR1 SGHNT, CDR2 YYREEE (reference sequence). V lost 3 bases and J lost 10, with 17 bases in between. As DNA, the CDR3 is TGTGCCAGCAGCTGGGGTGAGGGGGGCCGGGAGCAGTTCTTC. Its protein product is CASSWGEGGREQFF.

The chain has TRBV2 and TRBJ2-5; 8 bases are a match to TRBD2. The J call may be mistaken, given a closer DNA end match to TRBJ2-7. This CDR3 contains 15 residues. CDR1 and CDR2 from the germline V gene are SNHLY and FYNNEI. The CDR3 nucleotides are TGTGCCAGCAGTGAAGGACGAGCGGGAGACCACGAGCAGTACTTC. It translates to CASSEGRAGDHEQYF.

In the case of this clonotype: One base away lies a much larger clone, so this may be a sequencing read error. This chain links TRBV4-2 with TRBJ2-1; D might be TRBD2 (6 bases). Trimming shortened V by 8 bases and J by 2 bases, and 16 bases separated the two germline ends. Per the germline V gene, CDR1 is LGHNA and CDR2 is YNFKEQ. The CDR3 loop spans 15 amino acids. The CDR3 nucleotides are TGTGCCAGCGGCCTTAGCGGAGGACCCTACAATGAGCAGTTCTTC. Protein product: CASGLSGGPYNEQFF.

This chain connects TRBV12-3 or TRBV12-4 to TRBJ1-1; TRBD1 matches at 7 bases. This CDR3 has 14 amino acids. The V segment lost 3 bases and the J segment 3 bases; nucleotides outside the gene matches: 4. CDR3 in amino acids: CASSFAGGDTEAFF. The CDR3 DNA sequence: TGTGCCAGCAGTTTTGCAGGGGGAGACACTGAAGCTTTCTTT.

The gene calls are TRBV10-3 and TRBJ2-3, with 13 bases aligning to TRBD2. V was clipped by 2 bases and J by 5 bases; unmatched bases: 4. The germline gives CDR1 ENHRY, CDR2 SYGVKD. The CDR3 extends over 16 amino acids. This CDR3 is CAISEPGLAGVDTQYF. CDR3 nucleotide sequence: TGTGCCATCAGTGAGCCCGGACTAGCGGGAGTAGATACGCAGTATTTT.

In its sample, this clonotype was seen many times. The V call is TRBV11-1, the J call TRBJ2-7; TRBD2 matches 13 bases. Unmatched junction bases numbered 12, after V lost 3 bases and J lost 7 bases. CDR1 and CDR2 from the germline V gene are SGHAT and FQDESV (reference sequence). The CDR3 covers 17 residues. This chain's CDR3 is CASSFPGTSGNSNEQYF. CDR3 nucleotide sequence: TGTGCCAGCAGCTTTCCCGGGACTAGCGGGAATTCCAATGAGCAGTACTTC.